This is a list of T cell receptor beta chains from one sample in a study of neurological immune-mediated disorders. TCRdb recomputed calls from the 5' RACE reads with MiXCR, one row per CDR3 protein. Altogether tens of thousands of distinct CDR3 sequences are present, roughly 4.8% being singletons, with the ten largest covering under 7.5%. The specimen was PBMCs. These receptors came from a man aged 25-45 years with multiple sclerosis. Each CDR3 is given with its conserved first and last residue. A D gene is named only where the DNA matches it firmly. The size of a clone is reported for some rows only, either as once, few or many, or as a class for expanded clones.

d_call,v_call,clone_size,j_call,cdr3_aa,cdr3_nt
-,TRBV20-1,many,TRBJ1-2,CSARGTTGYGYTF,TGCAGTGCTAGGGGCACTACGGGCTATGGCTACACCTTC
TRBD1,TRBV5-1,many,TRBJ1-1,CASSLAPGGDLTAFF,TGCGCCAGCAGCTTGGCACCAGGGGGCGACTTGACGGCTTTCTTT
TRBD1,TRBV6-5,few,TRBJ1-6,CASTGTGSSPLNF,TGTGCCAGCACGGGGACAGGCTCTTCACCCCTCAACTTT
-,TRBV10-3,many,TRBJ2-3,CAISDPASTDTQYF,TGTGCCATCAGTGATCCAGCTAGCACAGATACGCAGTATTTT
-,TRBV7-8,-,TRBJ1-1,CASSLIVATEAFF,TGTGCCAGCAGCTTAATAGTAGCCACTGAAGCTTTCTTT
-,TRBV5-1,-,TRBJ2-4,CASSLASPPEAIQYF,TGCGCCAGCAGCTTGGCCAGTCCCCCGGAGGCCATTCAGTACTTC
-,TRBV4-1,many,TRBJ2-3,CASSQRRARGTDTQYF,TGCGCCAGCAGCCAACGGAGGGCGCGGGGCACAGATACGCAGTATTTT
-,TRBV14,few,TRBJ1-2,CASSQGSQGLYGYTF,TGTGCCAGCAGCCAAGGTTCCCAGGGGCTCTATGGCTACACCTTC
-,TRBV13,-,TRBJ2-5,CASSPLGTGEETQYF,TGTGCCAGCAGCCCCCTAGGGACGGGAGAAGAGACCCAGTACTTC
TRBD1,TRBV2,many,TRBJ2-7,CASRRGTGYEQYF,TGTGCCAGCAGACGTGGGACAGGCTACGAGCAGTACTTC